This T cell receptor beta chain derives from a study of technical replicates of blood from a few donors. Assay used: immunoSEQ multiplex PCR; TCRdb lists only in-frame clones, some missing. Among 70,000 to 85,000 clones, 97% were seen once, and the ten largest hold more than 0.15%. Sequencing used T cells isolated from PBMCs. This receptor was obtained from a human donor in good health.

CDR3 loop: CASSPGLAGGLQETQYF. DNA for the CDR3: TGCGCCAGCAGCCCGGGACTAGCGGGGGGATTACAAGAGACCCAGTACTTC. The chain recombines TRBV5-1 with TRBJ2-5, with TRBD2 matching over 15 bases. The CDR3 is 17 residues long. Germline assignment: CDR1 SGHRS and CDR2 YFSETQ. The J segment lost 2 bases and the V segment lost 4 bases, leaving 6 bases of the junction unmatched.